This is a list of T cell receptor beta chains from one sample in a study of T cell repertoires in aging, cancer and after chemotherapy. TCRdb processed the multiplex PCR reads anew with MiXCR; each CDR3 protein has one entry. This sample has roughly 4,600 distinct CDR3 sequences, with more than 20% found just once. The sample taken for sequencing was blood. These receptors all come from a human donor in good health. The donor label of this sample is uncertain. CDR3s include the opening cysteine and the closing phenylalanine or tryptophan. The D gene is left open where the match is weak. The size field is filled for only some rows; it gives once, few, many or a size class.

length,size,J,V,D,CDR3,DNA
16,-,TRBJ1-1,TRBV18,-,CASPQPGGGGLGEAFF,TGTGCCAGCCCACAACCTGGGGGTGGAGGGCTCGGTGAAGCTTTCTTT
15,medium-sized,TRBJ2-3,TRBV27,-,CASRGRATSTDTQYF,TGTGCCAGCAGGGGGCGGGCTACTAGCACAGATACGCAGTATTTT
15,-,TRBJ2-5,TRBV5-1,TRBD2,CASRLAGSSYNEQYF,TGTGCCAGCAGACTAGCGGGGAGCTCCTACAATGAGCAGTACTTC
12,medium-sized,TRBJ1-2,TRBV5-6,-,CASSFQFYGYTF,TGTGCCAGCAGCTTCCAGTTCTATGGCTACACCTTC
15,-,TRBJ2-1,TRBV4-1,-,CASGAGTFPPDEQFF,TGCGCCAGCGGGGCCGGGACCTTCCCCCCCGATGAGCAGTTCTTC
15,-,TRBJ1-2,TRBV2,-,CASSEDPVWNYGYTF,TGTGCCAGCAGTGAAGATCCGGTTTGGAACTATGGCTACACCTTC
13,medium-sized,TRBJ2-7,TRBV27,-,CASSQGSTYEQYF,TGTGCCAGCAGTCAGGGGAGCACCTACGAGCAGTACTTC
13,medium-sized,TRBJ2-7,TRBV29-1,TRBD2,CSGGRHPGGEQYF,TGCAGCGGGGGACGACATCCCGGGGGGGAGCAGTACTTC
14,medium-sized,TRBJ1-2,TRBV30,-,CAWTAGLTSYGYTF,TGTGCCTGGACCGCGGGACTGACCTCTTATGGCTACACCTTC
14,medium-sized,TRBJ2-2,TRBV30,-,CAAPRDANTGELFF,TGTGCCGCCCCCAGGGACGCGAACACCGGGGAGCTGTTTTTT
14,few,TRBJ1-1,TRBV24-1,-,CATSDSGGNTEAFF,TGTGCCACCAGTGATTCGGGCGGCAACACTGAAGCTTTCTTT